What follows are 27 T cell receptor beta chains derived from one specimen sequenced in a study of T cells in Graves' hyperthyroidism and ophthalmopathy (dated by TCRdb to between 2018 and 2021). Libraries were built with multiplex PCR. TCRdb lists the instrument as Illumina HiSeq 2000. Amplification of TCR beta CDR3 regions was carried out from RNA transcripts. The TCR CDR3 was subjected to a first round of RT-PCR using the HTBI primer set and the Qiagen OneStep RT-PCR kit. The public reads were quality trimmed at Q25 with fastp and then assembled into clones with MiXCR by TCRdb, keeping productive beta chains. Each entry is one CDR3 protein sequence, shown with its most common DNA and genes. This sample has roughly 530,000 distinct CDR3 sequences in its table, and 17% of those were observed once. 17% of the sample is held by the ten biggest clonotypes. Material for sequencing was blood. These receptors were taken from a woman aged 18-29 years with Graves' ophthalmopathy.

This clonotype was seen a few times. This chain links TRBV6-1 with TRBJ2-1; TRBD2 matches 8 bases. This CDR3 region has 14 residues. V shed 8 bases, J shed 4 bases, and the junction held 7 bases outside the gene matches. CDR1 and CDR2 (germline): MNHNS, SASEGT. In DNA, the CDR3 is TGTGCCAGCGAGAGGGCGGGGGGTTACAATGAGCAGTTCTTC. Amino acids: CASERAGGYNEQFF.

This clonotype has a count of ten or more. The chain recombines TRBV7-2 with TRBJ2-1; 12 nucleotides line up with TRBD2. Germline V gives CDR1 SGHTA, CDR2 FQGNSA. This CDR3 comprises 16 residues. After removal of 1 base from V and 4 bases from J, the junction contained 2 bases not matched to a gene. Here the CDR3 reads CASSLDLAGGYNEQFF. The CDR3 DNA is TGTGCCAGCAGCTTAGATCTAGCGGGGGGGTACAATGAGCAGTTCTTC.

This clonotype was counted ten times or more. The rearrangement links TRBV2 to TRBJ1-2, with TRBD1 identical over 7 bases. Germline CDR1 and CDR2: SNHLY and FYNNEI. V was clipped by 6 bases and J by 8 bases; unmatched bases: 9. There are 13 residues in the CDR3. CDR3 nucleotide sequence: TGTGCCAGCAGAGGAGAGGGGGCAAGCGGCTACACCTTC. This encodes CASRGEGASGYTF. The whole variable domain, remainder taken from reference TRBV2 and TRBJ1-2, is EPEVTQTPSHQVTQMGQEVILRCVPISNHLYFYWYRQILGQKVEFLVSFYNNEISEKSEIFDDQFSVERPDGSNFTLKIRSTKLEDSAMYFCASRGEGASGYTFGSGTRLTVV.

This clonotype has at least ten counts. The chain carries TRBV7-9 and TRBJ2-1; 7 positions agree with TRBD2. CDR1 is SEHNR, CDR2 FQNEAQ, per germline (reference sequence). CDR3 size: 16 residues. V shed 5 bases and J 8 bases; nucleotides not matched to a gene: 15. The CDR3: CASSLGLSLLVYEQFF. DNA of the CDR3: TGTGCCAGCAGCCTGGGACTATCCCTACTGGTATATGAGCAGTTCTTC.

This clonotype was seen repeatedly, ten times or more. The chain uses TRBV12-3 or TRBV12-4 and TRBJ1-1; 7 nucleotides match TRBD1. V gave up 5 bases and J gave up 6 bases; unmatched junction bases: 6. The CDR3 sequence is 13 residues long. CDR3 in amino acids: CASSLNRGSEAFF. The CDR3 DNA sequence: TGTGCCAGCAGTCTCAACAGGGGTTCTGAAGCTTTCTTT.

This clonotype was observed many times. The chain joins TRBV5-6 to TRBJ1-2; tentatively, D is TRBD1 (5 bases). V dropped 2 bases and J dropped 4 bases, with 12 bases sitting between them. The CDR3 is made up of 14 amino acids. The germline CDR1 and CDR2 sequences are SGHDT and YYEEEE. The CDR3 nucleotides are TGTGCCAGCAGCTTTCAAGGGGCGGGCTATGGCTACACCTTC. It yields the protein CASSFQGAGYGYTF.

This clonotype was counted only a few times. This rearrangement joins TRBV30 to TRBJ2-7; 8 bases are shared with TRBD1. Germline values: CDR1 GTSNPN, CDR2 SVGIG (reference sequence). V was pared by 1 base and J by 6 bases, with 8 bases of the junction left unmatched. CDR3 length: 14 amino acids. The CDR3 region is CAWSETDRVGEQYF. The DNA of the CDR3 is TGTGCCTGGAGTGAAACGGACAGGGTCGGCGAGCAGTACTTC.

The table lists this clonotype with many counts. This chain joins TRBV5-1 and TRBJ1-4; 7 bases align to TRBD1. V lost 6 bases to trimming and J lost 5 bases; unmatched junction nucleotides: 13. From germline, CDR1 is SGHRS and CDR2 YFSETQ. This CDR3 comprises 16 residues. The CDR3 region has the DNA TGCGCCAGCACTCTAGGAGGGGGCAGGTCGAATGAAAAACTGTTTTTT. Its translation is CASTLGGGRSNEKLFF. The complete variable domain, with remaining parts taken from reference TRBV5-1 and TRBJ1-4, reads KAGVTQTPRYLIKTRGQQVTLSCSPISGHRSVSWYQQTPGQGLQFLFEYFSETQRNKGNFPGRFSGRQFSNSRSEMNVSTLELGDSALYLCASTLGGGRSNEKLFFGSGTQLSVL.

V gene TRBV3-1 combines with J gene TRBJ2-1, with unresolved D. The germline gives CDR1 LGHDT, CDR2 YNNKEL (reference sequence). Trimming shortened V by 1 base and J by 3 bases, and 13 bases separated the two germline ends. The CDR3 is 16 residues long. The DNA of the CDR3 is TGTGCCAGCAGCCAAGTCTCCAGCGACCTCTACAATGAGCAGTTCTTC. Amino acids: CASSQVSSDLYNEQFF.

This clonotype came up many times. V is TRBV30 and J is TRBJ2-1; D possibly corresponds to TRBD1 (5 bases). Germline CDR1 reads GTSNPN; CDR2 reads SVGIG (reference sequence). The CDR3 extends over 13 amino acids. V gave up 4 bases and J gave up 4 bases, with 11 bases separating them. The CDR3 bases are TGTGCCTGGAATGCAGGGCGTTACAATGAGCAGTTCTTC. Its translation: CAWNAGRYNEQFF.

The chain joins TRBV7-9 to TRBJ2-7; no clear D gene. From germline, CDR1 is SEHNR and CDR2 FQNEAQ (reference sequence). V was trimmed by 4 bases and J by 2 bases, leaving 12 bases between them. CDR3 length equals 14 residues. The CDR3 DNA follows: TGTGCCAGCAGCTCCCTAGGGAACACCTACGAGCAGTACTTC. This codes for CASSSLGNTYEQYF. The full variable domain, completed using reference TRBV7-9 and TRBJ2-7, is DTGVSQNPRHKITKRGQNVTFRCDPISEHNRLYWYRQTLGQGPEFLTYFQNEAQLEKSRLLSDRFSAERPKGSFSTLEIQRTEQGDSAMYLCASSSLGNTYEQYFGPGTRLTVT.

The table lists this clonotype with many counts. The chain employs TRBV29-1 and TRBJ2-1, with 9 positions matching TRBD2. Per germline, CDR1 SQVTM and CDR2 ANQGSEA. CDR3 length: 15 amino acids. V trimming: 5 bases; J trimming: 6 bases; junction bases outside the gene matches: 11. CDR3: CSVRKGSGGLNEQFF. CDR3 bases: TGCAGCGTTCGAAAGGGAAGCGGGGGGCTCAATGAGCAGTTCTTC.

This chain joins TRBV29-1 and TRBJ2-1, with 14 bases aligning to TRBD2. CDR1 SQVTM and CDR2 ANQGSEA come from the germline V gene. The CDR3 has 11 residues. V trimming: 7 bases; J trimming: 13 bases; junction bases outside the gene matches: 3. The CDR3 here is CSAGTSGSQFF. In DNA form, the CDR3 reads TGCAGCGCCGGGACTAGCGGGAGCCAGTTCTTC.

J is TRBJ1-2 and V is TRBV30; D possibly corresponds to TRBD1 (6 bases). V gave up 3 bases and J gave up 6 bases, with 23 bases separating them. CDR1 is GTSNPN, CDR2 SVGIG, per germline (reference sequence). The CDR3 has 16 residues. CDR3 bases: TGTGCCTGGAGACCAAAACCGCCGGGACAACTTCATGGCTACACCTTC. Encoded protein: CAWRPKPPGQLHGYTF.

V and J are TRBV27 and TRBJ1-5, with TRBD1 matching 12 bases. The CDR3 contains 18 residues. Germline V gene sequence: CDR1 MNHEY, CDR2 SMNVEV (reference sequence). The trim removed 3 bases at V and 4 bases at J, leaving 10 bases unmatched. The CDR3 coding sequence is TGTGCCAGCAGTTTGGGGACAGGGGGCCCCCTGGGTAATCAGCCCCAGCATTTT. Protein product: CASSLGTGGPLGNQPQHF.

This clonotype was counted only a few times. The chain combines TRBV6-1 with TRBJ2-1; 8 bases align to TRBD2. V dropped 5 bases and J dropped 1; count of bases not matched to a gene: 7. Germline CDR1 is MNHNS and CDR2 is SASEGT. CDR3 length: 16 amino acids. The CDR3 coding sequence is TGTGCCAGCAGTAGGAGCGGGAGACAGTCCTACAATGAGCAGTTCTTC. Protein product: CASSRSGRQSYNEQFF.

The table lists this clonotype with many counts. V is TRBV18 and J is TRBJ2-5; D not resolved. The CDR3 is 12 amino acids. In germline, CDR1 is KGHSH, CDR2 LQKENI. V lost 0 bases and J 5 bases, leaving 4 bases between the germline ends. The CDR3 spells CASSPPTETQYF. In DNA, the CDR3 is TGTGCCAGCTCACCACCGACGGAGACCCAGTACTTC.

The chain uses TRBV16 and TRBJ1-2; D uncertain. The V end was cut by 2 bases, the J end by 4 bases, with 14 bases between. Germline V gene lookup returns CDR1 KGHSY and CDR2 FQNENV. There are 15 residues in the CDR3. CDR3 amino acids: CASSQVLADAYGYTF. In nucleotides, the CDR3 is TGTGCCAGCAGCCAAGTTCTCGCGGACGCCTATGGCTACACCTTC.

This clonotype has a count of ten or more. This chain's CDR3 is CASSLQAGQASKNIQYF. The DNA of the CDR3 is TGTGCCAGCAGCCTTCAAGCGGGGCAAGCTTCAAAAAACATTCAGTACTTC. The genes are TRBV7-9 and TRBJ2-4; 7 positions agree with TRBD2. Germline CDR1 SEHNR, CDR2 FQNEAQ (reference sequence). This CDR3 region has 17 residues. The V segment lost 5 bases and the J segment 4 bases; nucleotides outside the gene matches: 14.

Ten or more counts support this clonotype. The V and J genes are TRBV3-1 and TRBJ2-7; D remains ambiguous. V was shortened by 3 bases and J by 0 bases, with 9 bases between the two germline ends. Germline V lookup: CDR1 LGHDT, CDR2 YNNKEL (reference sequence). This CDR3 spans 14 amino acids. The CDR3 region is CASSQGGRSYEQYF. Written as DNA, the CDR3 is TGTGCCAGCAGCCAGGGCGGCCGCTCCTACGAGCAGTACTTC.

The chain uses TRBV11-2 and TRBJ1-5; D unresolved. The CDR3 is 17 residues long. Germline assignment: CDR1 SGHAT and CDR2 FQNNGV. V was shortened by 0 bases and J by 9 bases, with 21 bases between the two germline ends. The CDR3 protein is CASSLDPRPPFSMPQHF. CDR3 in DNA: TGTGCCAGCAGCTTAGACCCGAGACCGCCTTTTAGCATGCCCCAGCATTTT.

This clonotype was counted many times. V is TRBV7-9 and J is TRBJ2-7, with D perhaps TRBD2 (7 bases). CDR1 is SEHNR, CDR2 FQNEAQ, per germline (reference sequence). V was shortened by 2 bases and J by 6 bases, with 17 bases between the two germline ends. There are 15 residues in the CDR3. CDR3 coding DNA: TGTGCCAGCAGCTTACCCTCCCCGGGGGGCAGCGAGCAGTACTTC. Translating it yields CASSLPSPGGSEQYF.

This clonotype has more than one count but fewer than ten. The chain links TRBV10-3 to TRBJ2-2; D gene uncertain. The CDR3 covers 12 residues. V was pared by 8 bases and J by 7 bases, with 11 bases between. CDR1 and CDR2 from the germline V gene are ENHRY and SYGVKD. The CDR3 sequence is CAIGSSDGELFF. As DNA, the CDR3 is TGTGCCATCGGTTCCTCAGACGGGGAGCTGTTTTTT.

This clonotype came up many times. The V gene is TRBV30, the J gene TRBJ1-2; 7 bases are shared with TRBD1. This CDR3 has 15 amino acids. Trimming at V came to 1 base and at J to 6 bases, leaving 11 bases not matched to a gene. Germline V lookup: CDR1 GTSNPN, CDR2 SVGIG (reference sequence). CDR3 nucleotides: TGTGCCTGGAGTGAAAAGACAGGGCGAATGGATGGCTACACCTTC. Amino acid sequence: CAWSEKTGRMDGYTF.

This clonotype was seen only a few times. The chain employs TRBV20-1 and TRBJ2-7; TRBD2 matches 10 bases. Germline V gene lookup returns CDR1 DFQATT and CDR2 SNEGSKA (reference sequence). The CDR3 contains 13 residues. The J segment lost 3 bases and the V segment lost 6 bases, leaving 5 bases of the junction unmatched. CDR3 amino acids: CSARTSGFYEQYF. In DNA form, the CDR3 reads TGCAGTGCACGGACTAGCGGATTCTACGAGCAGTACTTC.

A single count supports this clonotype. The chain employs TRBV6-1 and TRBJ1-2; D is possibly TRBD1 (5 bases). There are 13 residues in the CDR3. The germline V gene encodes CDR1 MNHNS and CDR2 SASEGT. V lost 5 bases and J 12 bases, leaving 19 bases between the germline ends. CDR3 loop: CASSLGASSPHTF. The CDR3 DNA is TGTGCCAGCAGTCTCGGGGCCTCTTCGCCCCACACCTTC.

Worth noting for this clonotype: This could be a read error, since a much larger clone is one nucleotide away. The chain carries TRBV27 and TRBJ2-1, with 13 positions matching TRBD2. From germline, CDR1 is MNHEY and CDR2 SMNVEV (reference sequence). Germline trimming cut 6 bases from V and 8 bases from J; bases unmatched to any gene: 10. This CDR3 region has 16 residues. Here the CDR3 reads CASSFWTSGSAHEQFF. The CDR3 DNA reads TGTGCCAGCAGCTTCTGGACTAGCGGGAGTGCCCATGAGCAGTTCTTC.